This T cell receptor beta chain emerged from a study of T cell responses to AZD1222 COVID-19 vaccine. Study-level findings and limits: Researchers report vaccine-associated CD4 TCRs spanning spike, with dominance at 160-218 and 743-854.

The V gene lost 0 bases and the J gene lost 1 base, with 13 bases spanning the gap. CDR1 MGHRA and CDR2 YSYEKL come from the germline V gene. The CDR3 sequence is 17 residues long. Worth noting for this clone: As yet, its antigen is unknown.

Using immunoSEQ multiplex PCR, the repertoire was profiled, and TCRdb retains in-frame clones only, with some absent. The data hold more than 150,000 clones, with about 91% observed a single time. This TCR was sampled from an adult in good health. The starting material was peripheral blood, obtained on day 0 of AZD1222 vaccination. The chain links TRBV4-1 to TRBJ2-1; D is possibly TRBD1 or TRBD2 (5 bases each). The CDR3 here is CASSQDLGEASYNEQFF. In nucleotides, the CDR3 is TGCGCCAGCAGCCAAGATTTGGGGGAAGCTTCCTACAATGAGCAGTTCTTC.